The 18 T cell receptor beta chains below were found in one sample sequenced in a study of radiation and T cells in renal cell carcinoma. Time point described: blood 2 weeks post-SBRT. Treatment given: 15 Gy SBRT to primary tumor, nephrectomy 4 weeks later. The protocol was immunoSEQ multiplex PCR, while the TCRdb copy is restricted to in-frame clones and leaves out a portion. Of tens of thousands of clones listed, roughly 79% are singletons. The material sequenced was blood, taken from a patient whose treatment included radiotherapy and nephrectomy. The receptor set was obtained from a man aged 60 to 69 with renal cell carcinoma.

CDR3 sequence (DNA): TGCAGCGTTGAATCGACCTCAGGTCAGCTATGGTCTGAAGCTTTCTTT. Protein product: CSVESTSGQLWSEAFF. The chain carries TRBV29-1 and TRBJ1-1; no firm D call. The CDR3 spans 16 residues. In germline, CDR1 is SQVTM, CDR2 ANQGSEA. V was cut by 2 bases and J by 6 bases, with 22 bases left in between.

The J gene is TRBJ2-3, the V gene TRBV11-3; perhaps D is TRBD1 or TRBD2 (5 bases each). Germline lookup yields CDR1 SGHNT and CDR2 YENEEA. The CDR3 covers 13 residues. The ends were cut back, 6 bases at V and 4 bases at J, with 11 bases in the middle. CDR3 sequence (DNA): TGTGCCAGCAGGGGGACCCTGGCAGATACGCAGTATTTT. Its translation is CASRGTLADTQYF.

The CDR3 DNA follows: TGTGCCAGCAGCTTAGTAGGCCAGGCAGGAAACACCATATATTTT. As protein: CASSLVGQAGNTIYF. The chain links TRBV7-2 to TRBJ1-3; D is ambiguous. Germline CDR1 and CDR2: SGHTA and FQGNSA. The ends were cut back, 1 base at V and 4 bases at J, with 11 bases in the middle. The CDR3 is 15 residues long. Together with reference TRBV7-2 and TRBJ1-3, the CDR3 gives the full variable domain: GAGVSQSPSNKVTEKGKDVELRCDPISGHTALYWYRQSLGQGLEFLIYFQGNSAPDKSGLPSDRFSAERTGGSVSTLTIQRTQQEDSAVYLCASSLVGQAGNTIYFGEGSWLTVV.

J is TRBJ2-3 and V is TRBV29-1; 9 positions agree with TRBD2. The germline V gene has CDR1 SQVTM and CDR2 ANQGSEA. The J segment lost 0 bases and the V segment lost 3 bases, leaving 1 base of the junction unmatched. The CDR3 loop spans 14 amino acids. This CDR3 is CSVDTSGSTDTQYF. CDR3 nucleotides: TGCAGCGTTGACACTAGCGGGAGCACAGATACGCAGTATTTT.

The J gene is TRBJ1-2, the V gene TRBV10-3; the match to TRBD1 covers 7 bases. V dropped 7 bases and J dropped 1; count of bases not matched to a gene: 6. The CDR3 consists of 14 residues. The germline CDR1 and CDR2 sequences are ENHRY and SYGVKD. This CDR3 reads CAITRDSLNYGYTF. CDR3 bases: TGTGCCATCACTAGGGACAGCCTTAACTATGGCTACACCTTC.

The rearrangement joins TRBV7-3 to TRBJ2-2, with TRBD2 matching over 12 bases. CDR1 and CDR2 from the germline V gene are SGHTA and FQGTGA. This CDR3 has 18 amino acids. V lost 5 bases and J lost 2; bases outside the gene matches: 9. The CDR3 DNA reads as TGTGCCAGCAGCCCAGACCCGGGACTAGCGGGCAACACCGGGGAGCTGTTTTTT. Residues: CASSPDPGLAGNTGELFF.

The V and J genes are TRBV6-5 and TRBJ2-6, with D possibly matching TRBD1 (6 bases). This CDR3 contains 16 residues. The V and J ends lost 2 bases and 2 bases respectively, with 10 bases between them. Germline CDR1 reads MNHEY; CDR2 reads SVGAGI. The CDR3, as DNA: TGTGCCAGCAGTTACATGGGGGCGCCTGGGGCCAACGTCCTGACTTTC. It codes for CASSYMGAPGANVLTF.

J is TRBJ1-3 and V is TRBV11-2; D not certain. The V gene lost 0 bases and the J gene lost 0 bases, with 6 bases spanning the gap. The CDR3 consists of 15 residues. Germline V CDR1 and CDR2: SGHAT, FQNNGV. The CDR3 region has the DNA TGTGCCAGCAGCTTAGATGCTCGCTCTGGAAACACCATATATTTT. It specifies CASSLDARSGNTIYF.

This clone was seen once. This chain connects TRBV2 to TRBJ2-3; D may match TRBD1 or TRBD2 (5 bases each). The V end was cut by 4 bases, the J end by 2 bases, with 13 bases between. This CDR3 has 15 residues. Germline V gene lookup returns CDR1 SNHLY and CDR2 FYNNEI. The CDR3 region has the DNA TGTGCCAGCAGTGCGCCCGGGGACCCCACAGATACGCAGTATTTT. It encodes CASSAPGDPTDTQYF.

The chain joins TRBV7-2 to TRBJ1-5; TRBD1 agrees at 9 bases. The CDR3 consists of 15 residues. V shed 0 bases and J 4 bases; nucleotides not matched to a gene: 1. CDR1 SGHTA and CDR2 FQGNSA come from the germline V gene. Here the CDR3 reads CASSLATGGNQPQHF. In DNA, the CDR3 is TGTGCCAGCAGCTTAGCGACAGGGGGAAATCAGCCCCAGCATTTT.

This clone was observed once. The gene calls are TRBV5-1 and TRBJ2-1; D gene ambiguous. The CDR3 extends over 14 amino acids. Trimming took off 7 bases at V and 4 bases at J, with 15 bases between the two ends. Germline V gives CDR1 SGHRS, CDR2 YFSETQ. The CDR3 DNA is TGCGCCAGCTTTCGGGCGATGGGGTACAATGAGCAGTTCTTC. Its protein product is CASFRAMGYNEQFF.

J is TRBJ2-6 and V is TRBV9; D not resolved. Trimming shortened V by 4 bases and J by 13 bases, and 12 bases separated the two germline ends. The CDR3 totals 12 residues. CDR1 is SGDLS and CDR2 is YYNGEE in the germline V gene. CDR3 sequence: CASSQKAAVLTF. In DNA form, the CDR3 reads TGTGCCAGCAGCCAGAAGGCAGCGGTCCTGACTTTC. The complete variable domain, with remaining parts taken from reference TRBV9 and TRBJ2-6, reads DSGVTQTPKHLITATGQRVTLRCSPRSGDLSVYWYQQSLDQGLQFLIQYYNGEERAKGNILERFSAQQFPDLHSELNLSSLELGDSALYFCASSQKAAVLTFGAGSRLTVL.

The sample holds one count of this clone. The chain links TRBV27 to TRBJ2-3; a possible D gene is TRBD1 (6 bases). There are 15 residues in the CDR3. The germline V gene has CDR1 MNHEY and CDR2 SMNVEV (reference sequence). V lost 3 bases, J lost 1 base, and 11 bases lay in between. The CDR3 sequence is CASSFQGWGTDTQYF. CDR3 sequence (DNA): TGTGCCAGCAGTTTTCAGGGGTGGGGCACAGATACGCAGTATTTT.

This rearrangement joins TRBV6-6 to TRBJ1-4, with 10 bases lining up with TRBD1. This CDR3 has 14 residues. The V gene end was trimmed by 6 bases and the J gene end by 6 bases; junction bases not matched to a gene: 4. Germline V gives CDR1 MNHNY, CDR2 SVGAGI (reference sequence). The CDR3 spells CASSRTGGDEKLFF. CDR3 nucleotide sequence: TGTGCCAGCAGCCGGACAGGGGGTGATGAAAAACTGTTTTTT.

The CDR3 DNA reads as TGTGCCAGCAGTCCCTCCCCTAGAGATCAGCCCCAGCATTTT. Translated: CASSPSPRDQPQHF. The chain employs TRBV6-6 and TRBJ1-5; D ambiguous. The germline V gene has CDR1 MNHNY and CDR2 SVGAGI (reference sequence). The CDR3 covers 14 residues. Trimming pared 5 bases from V and 5 bases from J, leaving 13 bases between.

The V gene is TRBV6-5, the J gene TRBJ2-5, with D possibly being TRBD1 or TRBD2 (6 bases each). Germline values: CDR1 MNHEY, CDR2 SVGAGI. This CDR3 contains 14 residues. V shed 0 bases and J shed 4 bases, with 9 bases lying between them. The CDR3 DNA reads TGTGCCAGCAGTTACTCGGGGGGCCCAGAGACCCAGTACTTC. Translated: CASSYSGGPETQYF.

CDR3 sequence (DNA): TGTGCCAGCAGCGTACAGGGTGGAAACACCATATATTTT. Protein sequence: CASSVQGGNTIYF. V is TRBV9 and J is TRBJ1-3, with D perhaps TRBD1 (5 bases). CDR3 size: 13 residues. V was cut by 1 base and J by 3 bases, with 5 bases left in between. CDR1 is SGDLS, CDR2 YYNGEE, per germline.

This rearrangement joins TRBV5-1 to TRBJ2-3; 11 bases are a match to TRBD2. This CDR3 has 19 amino acids. The trim removed 0 bases at V and 2 bases at J, leaving 11 bases unmatched. Germline CDR1 is SGHRS and CDR2 is YFSETQ. The CDR3 nucleotides are TGCGCCAGCAGCTTGGGGTCTAGCGGGAGGAAATGGGCCACAGATACGCAGTATTTT. Amino acids: CASSLGSSGRKWATDTQYF.